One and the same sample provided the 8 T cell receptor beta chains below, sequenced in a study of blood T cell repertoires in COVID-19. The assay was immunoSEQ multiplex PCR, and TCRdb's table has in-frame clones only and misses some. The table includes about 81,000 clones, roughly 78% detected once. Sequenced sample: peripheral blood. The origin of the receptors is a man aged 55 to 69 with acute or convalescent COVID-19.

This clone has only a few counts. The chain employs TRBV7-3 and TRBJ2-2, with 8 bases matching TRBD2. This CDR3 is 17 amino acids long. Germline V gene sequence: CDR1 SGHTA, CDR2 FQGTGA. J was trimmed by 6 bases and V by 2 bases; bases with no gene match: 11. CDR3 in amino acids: CASSLERGPRRAGELFF. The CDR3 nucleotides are TGTGCCAGCAGCTTAGAGCGGGGGCCCAGGAGGGCCGGGGAGCTGTTTTTT.

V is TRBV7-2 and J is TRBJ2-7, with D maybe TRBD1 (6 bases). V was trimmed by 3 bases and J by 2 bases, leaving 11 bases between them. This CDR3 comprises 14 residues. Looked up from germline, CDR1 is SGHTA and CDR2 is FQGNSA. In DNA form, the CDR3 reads TGTGCCAGCAGCTTCGACAGGCCCACCTACGAGCAGTACTTC. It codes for CASSFDRPTYEQYF.

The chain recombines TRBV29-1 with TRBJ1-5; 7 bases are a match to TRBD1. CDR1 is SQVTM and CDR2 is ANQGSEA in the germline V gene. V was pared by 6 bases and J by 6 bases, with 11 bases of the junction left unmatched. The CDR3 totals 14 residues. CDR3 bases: TGCAGCGTCCGAGGGGCAGGGGGAGGTCAGCCCCAGCATTTT. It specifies CSVRGAGGGQPQHF.

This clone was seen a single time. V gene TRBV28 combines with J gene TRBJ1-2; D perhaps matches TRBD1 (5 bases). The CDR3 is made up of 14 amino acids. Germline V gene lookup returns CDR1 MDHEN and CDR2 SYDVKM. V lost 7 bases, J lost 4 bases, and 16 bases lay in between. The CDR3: CASNLEGGAYGYTF. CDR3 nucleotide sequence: TGTGCCAGCAACCTGGAGGGTGGGGCCTATGGCTACACCTTC.

The CDR3 nucleotides are TGTGCCAGTAGTATACGTCGGGTGGGTACTTCGAACACTGAAGCTTTCTTT. Encoded protein: CASSIRRVGTSNTEAFF. The chain combines TRBV19 with TRBJ1-1; no firm D call. V dropped 2 bases and J dropped 1 base, with 17 bases sitting between them. The CDR3 loop spans 17 amino acids. Germline V lookup: CDR1 LNHDA, CDR2 SQIVND (reference sequence).

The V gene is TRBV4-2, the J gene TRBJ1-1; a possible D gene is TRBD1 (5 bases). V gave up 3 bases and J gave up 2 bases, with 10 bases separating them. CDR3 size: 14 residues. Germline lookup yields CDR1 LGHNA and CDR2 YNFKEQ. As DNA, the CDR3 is TGTGCCAGCAGCCAGGGGCGTGGCAACACTGAAGCTTTCTTT. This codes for CASSQGRGNTEAFF.

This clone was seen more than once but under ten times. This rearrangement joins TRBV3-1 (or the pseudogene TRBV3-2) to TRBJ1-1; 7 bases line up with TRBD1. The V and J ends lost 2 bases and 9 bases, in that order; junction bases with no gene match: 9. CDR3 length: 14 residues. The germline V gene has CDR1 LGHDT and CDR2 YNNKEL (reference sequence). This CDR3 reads CASSQLRGQIKAFF. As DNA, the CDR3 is TGTGCCAGCAGCCAACTCCGGGGACAGATAAAAGCTTTCTTT.

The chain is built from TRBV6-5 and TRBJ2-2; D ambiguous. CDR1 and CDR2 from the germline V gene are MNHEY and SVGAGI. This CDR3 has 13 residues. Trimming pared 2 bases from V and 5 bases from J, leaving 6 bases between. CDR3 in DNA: TGTGCCAGCAGTTACCCACGGACCGGGGAGCTGTTTTTT. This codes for CASSYPRTGELFF.